This TCR beta chain was documented in a study of identical twins (dated by TCRdb to about 2016). With regard to the full study: To test whether fetal clonotypes persist, this study deep-sequenced TCR alpha and beta repertoires from monozygotic twins, from unrelated adults of various ages, and from cord blood. To rule out contamination, replicate twin experiments were performed at different times with different library preparation protocols. General conclusions and limits of the study: In beta out-of-frame sequences, excess twin sharing was weaker, because having fewer shared sequences lowered the signal-to-noise ratio. Fewer insertions were carried by abundant cord blood beta clonotypes, a similar but weaker trend appeared in young adult naive repertoires, and no such trend appeared in memory repertoires. In monozygotic twins, recombination models systematically underestimated out-of-frame TCR alpha sharing, but the models matched the sharing seen between unrelated individuals. Compared with coincidental sharing between unrelated individuals, an excess of low generation-probability sequences was observed among out-of-frame TCR alpha sequences shared between twins. Because the same donors could not be followed over many years, conclusions were based on cross-sectional statistical analysis. Invariant T cells such as MAIT and iNKT could partly confound zero-insertion analyses, though diverse VJ usage argued against this for most clonotypes.

Every donor in the study was a healthy Caucasian. The twin cohort consisted of three pairs of female monozygotic twins, all aged roughly 18 to 30 years. The RNA used for TCR libraries was isolated from peripheral blood mononuclear cells. The library came from 5' RACE. TCRdb lists the instrument as Illumina HiSeq 2000. A universal primer binding site was added through template switching, and the final cDNA carried a unique molecular identifier so that TCR cDNA molecules could be counted accurately. Specific primers in the conserved constant-segment region were used to synthesize first-strand cDNA for TCR alpha and beta chains. To control for contamination, every cDNA library carried two barcodes: a SMART-Mk sample barcode plus Illumina barcodes. TruSeq adapter sequences and Illumina sample barcodes were added in two successive PCR steps. The Illumina HiSeq platform was used with custom primers to sequence TCR alpha and beta cDNA libraries. On the authors' methods: Unique molecular identifiers were extracted from raw reads with MiGEC, and CDR3 positions were determined with MiXCR. Recombination models were inferred per individual with the repgenHMM and IGoR tools using an EM algorithm. Shared clonotype analysis was performed with the tcR package in R, normalizing sharing by the product of cloneset sizes. To study raw recombination free of thymic and clonal selection effects, out-of-frame nonproductive sequences were analyzed. TCRdb took the public reads, trimmed them with fastp at Q25, ran MiXCR for clone calling and kept in-frame beta chains. CDR3 protein sequences are deduplicated, and each keeps its most common genes and DNA. TCRdb, not the authors, supplied the V and J calls. For this sample there are hundreds of thousands of distinct CDR3 sequences; roughly 12% appear just once. Together, the top ten hold around 1.6% of the sample.

This clonotype appeared a few times. The antigen it binds to is not known. No much larger clone is present one base from it, and per-base qualities are unavailable. CDR1 and CDR2 are drawn from the germline V gene: SGHRS, YFSETQ. From its cysteine to its phenylalanine, the CDR3 spans 16 amino acids. Only the CDR3 DNA is retained, 48 bases long and in frame from the first base. The junction shows trimming of 4 bases on V and 5 bases on J, and the gene matches do not reach 9 bases of it. These data also featured in a second study, about yellow fever vaccine responses in identical twins. From the second report: The authors reported that the T cell response to vaccination in identical twins appeared partly convergent and partly personalized. In identical twins, the study followed T cell clones that responded to the vaccine with precision.

This receptor was taken from a woman in her late teens or twenties in good health. Material for sequencing was PBMCs. The chain is encoded by TRBV5-1 joined to TRBJ1-4; the junction holds 9 bases that match TRBD1. The nucleotide sequence reads as follows: TGCGCCAGCAGCCAAGGCTACAGGGGGCAGAATGAAAAACTGTTTTTT. Translated, this is CASSQGYRGQNEKLFF.